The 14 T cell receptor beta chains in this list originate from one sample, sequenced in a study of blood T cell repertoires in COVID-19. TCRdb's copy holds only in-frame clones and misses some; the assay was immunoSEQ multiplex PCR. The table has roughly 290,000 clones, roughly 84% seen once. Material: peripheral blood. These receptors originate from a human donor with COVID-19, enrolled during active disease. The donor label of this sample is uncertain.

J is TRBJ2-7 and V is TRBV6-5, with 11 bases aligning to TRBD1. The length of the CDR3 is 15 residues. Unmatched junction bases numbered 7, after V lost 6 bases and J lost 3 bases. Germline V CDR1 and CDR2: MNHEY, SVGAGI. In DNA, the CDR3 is TGTGCCAGCAGGGTCCCCGGGACAGGGGGCTACGAGCAGTACTTC. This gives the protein CASRVPGTGGYEQYF.

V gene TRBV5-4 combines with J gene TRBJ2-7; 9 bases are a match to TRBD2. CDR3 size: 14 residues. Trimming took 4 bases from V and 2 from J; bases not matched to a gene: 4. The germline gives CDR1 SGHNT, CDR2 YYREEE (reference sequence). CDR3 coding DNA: TGTGCCAGCAGCGATCGACTAGCGGCCTACGAGCAGTACTTC. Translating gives CASSDRLAAYEQYF.

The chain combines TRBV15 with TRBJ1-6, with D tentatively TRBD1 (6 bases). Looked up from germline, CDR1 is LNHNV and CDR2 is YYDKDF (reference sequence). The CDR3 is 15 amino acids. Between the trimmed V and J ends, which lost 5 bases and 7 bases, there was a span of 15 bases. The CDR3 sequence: CATSLEGQRNSPLHF. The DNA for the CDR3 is TGTGCCACCAGCCTTGAAGGACAGAGAAATTCACCCCTCCACTTT.

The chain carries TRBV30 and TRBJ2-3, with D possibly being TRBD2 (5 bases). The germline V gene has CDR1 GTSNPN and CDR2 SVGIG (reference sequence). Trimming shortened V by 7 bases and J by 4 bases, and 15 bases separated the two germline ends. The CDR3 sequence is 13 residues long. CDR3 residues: CASSQFGADTQYF. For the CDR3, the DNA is TGTGCCTCGTCACAGTTCGGGGCAGATACGCAGTATTTT.

The CDR3 reads CASSFGSENTEAFF. The CDR3 DNA reads as TGTGCCAGCAGCTTCGGGTCAGAGAACACTGAAGCTTTCTTT. The chain uses TRBV7-2 and TRBJ1-1, with no clear D. This CDR3 spans 14 amino acids. Germline loops: CDR1 SGHTA, CDR2 FQGNSA. The ends were cut back, 3 bases at V and 1 base at J, with 9 bases in the middle.

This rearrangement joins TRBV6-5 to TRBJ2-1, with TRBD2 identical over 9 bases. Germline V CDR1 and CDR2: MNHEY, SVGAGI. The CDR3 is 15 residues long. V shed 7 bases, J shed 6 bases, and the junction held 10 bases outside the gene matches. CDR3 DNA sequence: TGTGCCAGCAACCTGGGGCTAGCGGGAACCAATGAGCAGTTCTTC. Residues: CASNLGLAGTNEQFF.

The CDR3 sequence is CSVELRQIMNTEAFF. DNA for the CDR3: TGCAGCGTTGAATTGCGACAAATCATGAACACTGAAGCTTTCTTT. The genes are TRBV29-1 and TRBJ1-1; D is undetermined. Trimming removed 2 bases from V and 0 bases from J, with 13 bases in between. Germline V gene sequence: CDR1 SQVTM, CDR2 ANQGSEA. The CDR3 spans 15 residues. Looking up the rest from reference TRBV29-1 and TRBJ1-1 gives the full variable domain: SAVISQKPSRDICQRGTSLTIQCQVDSQVTMMFWYRQQPGQSLTLIATANQGSEATYESGFVIDKFPISRPNLTFSTLTVSNMSPEDSSIYLCSVELRQIMNTEAFFGQGTRLTVV.

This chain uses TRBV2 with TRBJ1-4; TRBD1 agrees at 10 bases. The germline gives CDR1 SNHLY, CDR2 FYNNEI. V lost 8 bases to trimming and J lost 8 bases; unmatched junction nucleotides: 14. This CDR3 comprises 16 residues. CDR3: CASLSSRDRGEEKLFF. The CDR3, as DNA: TGTGCCAGCCTTTCGAGTCGGGACAGGGGAGAGGAAAAACTGTTTTTT.

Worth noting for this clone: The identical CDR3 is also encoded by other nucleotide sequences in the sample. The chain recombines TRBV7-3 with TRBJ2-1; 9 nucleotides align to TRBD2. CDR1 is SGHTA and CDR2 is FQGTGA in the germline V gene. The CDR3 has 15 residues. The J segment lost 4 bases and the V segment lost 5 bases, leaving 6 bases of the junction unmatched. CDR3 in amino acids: CASSPLAGAYNEQFF. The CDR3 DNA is TGTGCCAGCAGCCCATTAGCGGGAGCTTACAATGAGCAGTTCTTC.

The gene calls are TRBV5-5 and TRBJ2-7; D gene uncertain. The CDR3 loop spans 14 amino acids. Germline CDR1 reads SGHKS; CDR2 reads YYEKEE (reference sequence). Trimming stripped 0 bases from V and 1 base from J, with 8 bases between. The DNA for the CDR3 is TGTGCCAGCAGCTTGGTGGCAGATTCCTACGAGCAGTACTTC. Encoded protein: CASSLVADSYEQYF.

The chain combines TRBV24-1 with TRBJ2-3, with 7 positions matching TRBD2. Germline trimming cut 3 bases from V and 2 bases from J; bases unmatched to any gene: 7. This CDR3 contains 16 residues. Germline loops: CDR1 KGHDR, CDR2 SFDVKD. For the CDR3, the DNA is TGTGCCACCAGTGATCCGACTAGCCCTGCCACAGATACGCAGTATTTT. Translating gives CATSDPTSPATDTQYF.

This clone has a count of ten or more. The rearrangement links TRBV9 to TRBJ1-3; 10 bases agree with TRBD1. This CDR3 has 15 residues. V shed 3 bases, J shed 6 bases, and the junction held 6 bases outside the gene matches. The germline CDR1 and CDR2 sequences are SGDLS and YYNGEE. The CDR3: CASSEAGTGVNTIYF. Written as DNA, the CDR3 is TGTGCCAGCAGCGAAGCCGGGACAGGGGTAAACACCATATATTTT.

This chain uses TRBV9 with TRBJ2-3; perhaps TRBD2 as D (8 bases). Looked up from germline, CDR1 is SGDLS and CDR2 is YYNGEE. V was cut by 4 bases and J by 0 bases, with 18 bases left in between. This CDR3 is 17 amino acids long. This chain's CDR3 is CASSPRGDSASTDTQYF. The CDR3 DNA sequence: TGTGCCAGCAGCCCGCGGGGGGACAGCGCTAGCACAGATACGCAGTATTTT.

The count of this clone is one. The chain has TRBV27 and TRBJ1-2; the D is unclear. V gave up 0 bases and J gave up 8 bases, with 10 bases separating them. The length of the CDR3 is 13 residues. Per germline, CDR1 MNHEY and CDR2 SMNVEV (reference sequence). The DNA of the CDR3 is TGTGCCAGCAGTTTATCCTTCGGAGGCGGCTACACCTTC. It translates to CASSLSFGGGYTF.